This passage covers 18 T cell receptor beta chains from one sample sequenced in a study of T cell responses to AZD1222 COVID-19 vaccine. Repertoires were generated with immunoSEQ multiplex PCR, while TCRdb's copy carries only in-frame clones and drops some. Among 85,000 to 120,000 clones listed, about 85% were seen once. The material sequenced was peripheral blood, taken on day 0 of AZD1222 vaccination. The source of these receptors is an adult in good health.

J is TRBJ2-7 and V is TRBV12-3 or TRBV12-4; D not certain. The CDR3 consists of 11 residues. Between the trimmed V and J ends, which lost 4 bases and 5 bases, there was a span of 6 bases. The CDR3 protein is CASSSPNEQYF. For the CDR3, the DNA is TGTGCCAGCAGTTCTCCCAACGAGCAGTACTTC.

This chain joins TRBV2 and TRBJ1-1, with D uncertain. V gave up 7 bases and J gave up 0 bases, with 0 bases separating them. The CDR3 covers 10 residues. Germline V CDR1 and CDR2: SNHLY, FYNNEI. The CDR3, as DNA: TGTGCCAGCATGAACACTGAAGCTTTCTTT. Protein: CASMNTEAFF.

This chain connects TRBV6-1 to TRBJ2-3; TRBD2 might be the D (6 bases). V shed 2 bases and J shed 0 bases, with 9 bases lying between them. Germline CDR1 is MNHNS and CDR2 is SASEGT. This CDR3 is 15 amino acids long. The chain's CDR3 is CASSEMSGSTDTQYF. Here the CDR3 DNA reads TGTGCCAGCAGTGAAATGAGCGGGAGCACAGATACGCAGTATTTT.

V usage is TRBV27 and J usage is TRBJ2-7; TRBD2 is a possible D gene (6 bases). The CDR3 has 13 residues. V lost 11 bases and J 4 bases, leaving 18 bases between the germline ends. In germline, CDR1 is MNHEY, CDR2 SMNVEV (reference sequence). CDR3 in amino acids: CAAGGTAPYEQYF. The CDR3 DNA follows: TGTGCCGCTGGGGGGACGGCTCCTTACGAGCAGTACTTC.

The genes are TRBV7-9 and TRBJ1-5; TRBD1 agrees at 11 bases. The CDR3 is 15 amino acids. The germline CDR1 and CDR2 sequences are SEHNR and FQNEAQ (reference sequence). V lost 1 base and J lost 8; bases outside the gene matches: 4. CDR3 in DNA: TGTGCCAGCAGCTTAGGGACAGGGGGCGAGGAGCCCCAGCATTTT. It yields the protein CASSLGTGGEEPQHF.

The V gene is TRBV19, the J gene TRBJ1-5; 7 bases line up with TRBD1. The length of the CDR3 is 15 residues. Germline CDR1 and CDR2: LNHDA and SQIVND (reference sequence). V lost 8 bases to trimming and J lost 5 bases; unmatched junction nucleotides: 12. DNA for the CDR3: TGTGCCAGTGGGGCCGGGACAGCGAGTGATCAGCCCCAGCATTTT. Amino acids: CASGAGTASDQPQHF.

The chain uses TRBV5-8 and TRBJ1-2; 7 nucleotides line up with TRBD1. Germline V gene data show CDR1 as SGHTS and CDR2 as YDEGEE. Unmatched junction bases numbered 3, after V lost 2 bases and J lost 5 bases. CDR3 size: 13 residues. CDR3 DNA sequence: TGTGCCAGCAGCTTTTCAGGGGGGTATGGCTACACCTTC. Translating it yields CASSFSGGYGYTF.

This sequence joins TRBV7-9 and TRBJ2-5, with D perhaps matching TRBD1 (6 bases). CDR3 length: 15 residues. Germline CDR1 reads SEHNR; CDR2 reads FQNEAQ (reference sequence). V lost 3 bases and J 4 bases, leaving 15 bases between the germline ends. The CDR3 coding sequence is TGTGCCAGCAGCTTCGGTGGGGGCGGTGGAGAGACCCAGTACTTC. It translates to CASSFGGGGGETQYF.

V is TRBV7-2 and J is TRBJ2-1; possibly TRBD2 for D (5 bases). Trimming took off 5 bases at V and 14 bases at J, with 16 bases between the two ends. The V gene's germline CDR1 is SGHTA and CDR2 FQGNSA. This CDR3 region has 12 residues. This CDR3 is CASSPDYLAEFF. The CDR3, as DNA: TGTGCCAGCAGCCCTGACTATCTTGCCGAGTTCTTC.

The chain is built from TRBV6-2 or TRBV6-3 and TRBJ2-4; D remains ambiguous. Germline CDR1 and CDR2: MNHEY and SVGEGT. V lost 2 bases to trimming and J lost 9 bases, with 11 bases between them. The CDR3 length is 13 residues. CDR3 sequence reads: CASSYGQPSIQYF. For the CDR3, the DNA is TGTGCCAGCAGTTACGGTCAACCAAGCATTCAGTACTTC.

This clone occurred once. The J gene is TRBJ1-2, the V gene TRBV7-2; D unclear. The CDR3 spans 14 residues. Deletions cut 4 bases from V and 0 bases from J, with 9 bases between. Germline CDR1 reads SGHTA; CDR2 reads FQGNSA. Here the CDR3 reads CASSSRTANYGYTF. The CDR3 DNA is TGTGCCAGCAGCTCGAGGACCGCTAACTATGGCTACACCTTC.

This clone has a handful of counts. The rearrangement joins TRBV7-9 to TRBJ2-7, with D possibly TRBD2 on 5 matching bases. The V gene's germline CDR1 is SEHNR and CDR2 FQNEAQ (reference sequence). V dropped 0 bases and J dropped 3 bases, with 9 bases sitting between them. The CDR3 contains 14 residues. The CDR3 DNA sequence: TGTGCCAGCAGCTTAGCGGGAGTGGACTACGAGCAGTACTTC. It yields the protein CASSLAGVDYEQYF.

This chain connects TRBV30 to TRBJ1-2; D possibly corresponds to TRBD1 (5 bases). The CDR3 spans 12 residues. Germline V CDR1 and CDR2: GTSNPN, SVGIG (reference sequence). V lost 3 bases, J lost 4 bases, and 9 bases lay in between. The CDR3 reads CAWRAGTYGYTF. The CDR3, as DNA: TGTGCCTGGAGAGCCGGGACCTATGGCTACACCTTC.

The chain has TRBV7-2 and TRBJ1-2; TRBD1 matches 10 bases. After removal of 4 bases from V and 8 bases from J, the junction contained 10 bases not matched to a gene. Germline V gives CDR1 SGHTA, CDR2 FQGNSA. This CDR3 contains 15 residues. The CDR3 sequence is CASSSTGTGAKGYTF. For the CDR3, the DNA is TGTGCCAGCAGCTCTACCGGGACAGGGGCTAAAGGCTACACCTTC.

The chain links TRBV7-2 to TRBJ1-2; D unresolved. Germline V gene lookup returns CDR1 SGHTA and CDR2 FQGNSA. V gave up 1 base and J gave up 13 bases, with 10 bases separating them. The CDR3 has 11 residues. The CDR3 region has the DNA TGTGCCAGCAGCTTAGAAGACGTTCCCACCTTC. Amino acid sequence: CASSLEDVPTF.

V usage is TRBV12-3 or TRBV12-4 and J usage is TRBJ1-1; D is unresolved. This CDR3 has 13 residues. V was cut by 1 base and J by 1 base, with 4 bases left in between. As DNA, the CDR3 is TGTGCCAGCAGTTTAGGGCCGAACACTGAAGCTTTCTTT. This encodes CASSLGPNTEAFF.

The chain carries TRBV28 and TRBJ2-7; maybe TRBD2 (5 bases). The V and J ends lost 1 base and 1 base respectively, with 11 bases between them. The CDR3 totals 15 residues. CDR1 and CDR2 from the germline V gene are MDHEN and SYDVKM. CDR3 protein: CASSLYAGSSYEQYF. The CDR3 region has the DNA TGTGCCAGCAGTTTATACGCGGGTTCATCCTACGAGCAGTACTTC.

This chain connects TRBV7-6 to TRBJ2-7; D unclear. With 3 bases removed from V and 6 bases from J, the gap between germline ends came to 15 bases. Germline CDR1 and CDR2: SGHVS and FNYEAQ. CDR3 size: 14 residues. The CDR3 loop reads CASSFTDQSIEQYF. The DNA for the CDR3 is TGTGCCAGCAGCTTTACCGATCAGTCCATCGAGCAGTACTTC.